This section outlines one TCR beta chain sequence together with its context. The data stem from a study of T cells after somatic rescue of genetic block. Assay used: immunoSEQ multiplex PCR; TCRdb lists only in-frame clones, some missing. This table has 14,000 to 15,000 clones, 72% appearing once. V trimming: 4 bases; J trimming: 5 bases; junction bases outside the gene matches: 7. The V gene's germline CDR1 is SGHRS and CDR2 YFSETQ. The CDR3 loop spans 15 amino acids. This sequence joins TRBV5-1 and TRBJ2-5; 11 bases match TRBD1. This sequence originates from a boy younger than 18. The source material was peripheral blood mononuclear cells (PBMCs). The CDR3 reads CASSTRTGGWETQYF. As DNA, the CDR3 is TGCGCCAGCAGCACCCGGACAGGGGGCTGGGAGACCCAGTACTTC.